This T cell receptor beta chain was sequenced for a study of monozygotic twins with inflammatory bowel disease. Study outcomes and limitations: Clonotype overlap with others was lower in IBD patients than in healthy twins, a difference that was greatest with disease activity.

About this clonotype itself: Antigen: not known.

Eight separate reactions per sample yielded the cDNA. Researchers used template switching to add UMIs featuring a 6-nucleotide sample barcode. Reanalyzing the 5' RACE reads, TCRdb keeps one entry per CDR3 protein, without DNA. This repertoire includes some 200,000 distinct CDR3 sequences. Germline CDR1 is SGHVS and CDR2 is FQNEAQ. This CDR3 comprises 14 residues. Every donor provided one blood sample measuring approximately 2.5 ml. Sequencing was done on a sample of blood. The sequence was obtained from a human donor with ulcerative colitis or Crohn's disease, or a healthy co-twin of an affected twin (not recorded which). V usage is TRBV7-8 and J usage is TRBJ1-2; TCRdb picks TRBD1, but there is no DNA to check that call. The CDR3 sequence: CASSSVDREGGYTF.